These 11 T cell receptor beta chains originate from one sample sequenced in a study of T-cell reconstitution after alpha-beta-depleted transplantation in children. Unique molecular identifiers were built into the TCRbeta library. A single record per CDR3 protein comes from TCRdb applying MiXCR to the PCR reads. The sample lists fewer than 130,000 distinct CDR3 sequences, about a tenth occurring once. Specimen: PBMCs from the stem cell graft donor, collected from the stem cell graft. The receptors were gathered from a human donor who donated a stem cell graft to a child with acute lymphoblastic leukemia.

There are many counts of this clonotype. V is TRBV28 and J is TRBJ2-1, with TRBD2 as a possible D gene (5 bases). Germline V CDR1 and CDR2: MDHEN, SYDVKM. The CDR3 consists of 15 residues. V gave up 1 base and J gave up 2 bases, with 9 bases separating them. CDR3 loop: CASSLSPGTYNEQFF. The CDR3 nucleotides are TGTGCCAGCAGTTTATCCCCCGGGACCTACAATGAGCAGTTCTTC.

This clonotype was observed a few times. The V and J genes are TRBV7-9 and TRBJ2-6; D is uncertain. Trimming removed 5 bases from V and 4 bases from J, with 9 bases in between. The CDR3 contains 14 residues. Germline-derived CDR1 and CDR2 are SEHNR and FQNEAQ (reference sequence). The CDR3 spells CASSRTPGANVLTF. CDR3 nucleotides: TGTGCCAGCAGCCGCACACCCGGGGCCAACGTCCTGACTTTC.

To note about this clonotype: A read error is possible here, since a much larger clone lies one base away. This chain's CDR3 is CSARSNCGNQPQHF. The CDR3 region has the DNA TGCAGTGCCAGGTCTAATTGTGGCAATCAGCCCCAGCATTTT. The chain couples TRBV20-1 to TRBJ1-5; no firm D call. Germline loops: CDR1 DFQATT, CDR2 SNEGSKA (reference sequence). Trimming shortened V by 6 bases and J by 2 bases, and 14 bases separated the two germline ends. The CDR3 loop spans 14 amino acids.

This clonotype was found many times. The CDR3 coding sequence is TGCAGCGTTGAAGTCCACCCGGGAGAGTGGAACACTGAAGCTTTCTTT. Its protein product is CSVEVHPGEWNTEAFF. The chain carries TRBV29-1 and TRBJ1-1; D is uncertain. V dropped 1 base and J dropped 1 base, with 16 bases sitting between them. CDR1 and CDR2 (germline): SQVTM, ANQGSEA. The CDR3 sequence is 16 residues long.

The chain employs TRBV12-3 or TRBV12-4 and TRBJ2-1; D unclear. V was trimmed by 8 bases and J by 0 bases, leaving 26 bases between them. The length of the CDR3 is 19 residues. The CDR3 DNA reads as TGTGCCAGCTGGGCCCCAGGCCGACGAACGTCTAGCTCCTACAATGAGCAGTTCTTC. As protein: CASWAPGRRTSSSYNEQFF.

This clonotype was recorded many times. The gene calls are TRBV12-3 or TRBV12-4 and TRBJ2-7; TRBD2 matches at 10 bases. The CDR3 is 15 residues long. J lost 4 bases, V lost 2 bases, and 5 bases had no gene match. This CDR3 is CASSLRASGGYEQYF. As DNA, the CDR3 is TGTGCCAGCAGTTTAAGGGCTAGCGGGGGTTACGAGCAGTACTTC.

The rearrangement joins TRBV20-1 to TRBJ2-2, with unresolved D. Germline lookup yields CDR1 DFQATT and CDR2 SNEGSKA (reference sequence). CDR3 size: 14 residues. V was shortened by 1 base and J by 6 bases, with 12 bases between the two germline ends. The CDR3 region is CSARASLESGELFF. The CDR3 bases are TGCAGTGCTAGAGCCTCGTTAGAGTCCGGGGAGCTGTTTTTT.

In regard to this clonotype: A much larger clone sits a single nucleotide away, making a read error possible. V gene TRBV5-1 combines with J gene TRBJ2-5; 7 bases are a match to TRBD1. Germline CDR1 SGHRS, CDR2 YFSETQ. The CDR3 contains 14 residues. V dropped 4 bases and J dropped 5; count of bases not matched to a gene: 8. The CDR3 here is CASSRRDRHETQYF. The DNA of the CDR3 is TGCGCCAGCAGCCGAAGGGACAGACACGAGACCCAGTACTTC.

The chain couples TRBV20-1 to TRBJ2-7; 9 nucleotides agree with TRBD2. Per germline, CDR1 DFQATT and CDR2 SNEGSKA (reference sequence). There are 17 residues in the CDR3. The CDR3 sequence is CWAGRLRTSGPSYEQYF. The CDR3 DNA reads TGCTGGGCCGGGCGCCTAAGAACTAGCGGGCCATCCTACGAGCAGTACTTC.

This clonotype was recorded at least ten times. The rearrangement joins TRBV6-5 to TRBJ1-3; no reliable D call. Germline CDR1 is MNHEY and CDR2 is SVGAGI. V lost 4 bases, J lost 7 bases, and 14 bases lay in between. The CDR3 consists of 14 residues. CDR3 residues: CASSWRGAGNTIYF. The CDR3 DNA sequence: TGTGCCAGCAGTTGGCGAGGTGCGGGCAACACCATATATTTT.

The sample holds many counts of this clonotype. J is TRBJ1-6 and V is TRBV18; TRBD1 is a possible D gene (5 bases). V gave up 6 bases and J gave up 7 bases, with 22 bases separating them. The CDR3 totals 17 residues. Per germline, CDR1 KGHSH and CDR2 LQKENI. The DNA for the CDR3 is TGTGCCAGCTCCAAGGACACCCCTTTTTGGGAGAATTCACCCCTCCACTTT. Amino acids: CASSKDTPFWENSPLHF. The entire variable domain, with the rest obtained from reference TRBV18 and TRBJ1-6, is as follows: NAGVMQNPRHLVRRRGQEARLRCSPMKGHSHVYWYRQLPEEGLKFMVYLQKENIIDESGMPKERFSAEFPKEGPSILRIQQVVRGDSAAYFCASSKDTPFWENSPLHFGNGTRLTVT.